A selection of T cell receptor beta chains follows, all from one sample in a study of T-cell memory formation after mild COVID-19. In TCRdb, the 5' RACE reads were re-called with MiXCR into one record per CDR3 protein. The data show nearly 110,000 distinct CDR3 sequences, with around 14% seen just once and approximately 43% held by the top ten. The source material was PBMCs or a T cell subset sorted from them (not recorded which). Source of these receptors: a man aged 18 to 30 who had mild COVID-19 (a few samples of this study predate the infection). Cell type and time point are not known. CDR3s include the opening cysteine and the closing phenylalanine or tryptophan. The D gene is left open where the match is weak. Clone size appears in some rows only: once, few, many, or a class for an expanded clone.

cdr3_nt,cdr3_aa,v_call,d_call,j_call,cdr3_length,clone_size
TGTGCCAGCAGCCAAGAAGAACTAAATCGAAAGGAGACCCAGTACTTC,CASSQEELNRKETQYF,TRBV3-1,-,TRBJ2-5,16,-
TGTGCCAGCAGCTTGTCAGGGGACTATGAAAAACTGTTTTTT,CASSLSGDYEKLFF,TRBV5-5,-,TRBJ1-4,14,few
TGTGCCAGCAGTTTAACCTTAGACCGCGTTAACTACAATGAGCAGTTCTTC,CASSLTLDRVNYNEQFF,TRBV27,-,TRBJ2-1,17,many
TGTGCCAGCAGCGGAGACAGGGGGACACCTGGAAACACCATATATTTT,CASSGDRGTPGNTIYF,TRBV7-9,TRBD1,TRBJ1-3,16,few
TGCGCCAGCAGCCAAGACCCCGAAGGGGCGAACACCGGGGAGCTGTTTTTT,CASSQDPEGANTGELFF,TRBV4-3,-,TRBJ2-2,17,many
TGCACCGTTGATTTGGGCGGCTATGGCTACACCTTC,CTVDLGGYGYTF,TRBV29-1,-,TRBJ1-2,12,-
TGTGCCAGCAGTTACTCCGTTCGTGGGAGCGGGGAGCTGTTTTTT,CASSYSVRGSGELFF,TRBV6-5,-,TRBJ2-2,15,-
TGTGCCAGCAGCTTCGGGGGGGCAGAAACTGAAGCTTTCTTT,CASSFGGAETEAFF,TRBV5-4,-,TRBJ1-1,14,many
TGTGCCAGCAGCCAGGGGGGAGGGTTTAGGTCTGAAGCTTTCTTT,CASSQGGGFRSEAFF,TRBV9,TRBD1,TRBJ1-1,15,-
TGTGCCTCGGGACAGGGCGTGAATCAGCCCCAGCATTTT,CASGQGVNQPQHF,TRBV5-5,TRBD1,TRBJ1-5,13,few
TGTGCCAGCCATCCTGTGGACAGGGACATTCAGTACTTC,CASHPVDRDIQYF,TRBV6-6,TRBD1,TRBJ2-4,13,few
TGTGCCAGCAGTTGGGGGAACAATGAGCAGTTCTTC,CASSWGNNEQFF,TRBV12-3/TRBV12-4,-,TRBJ2-1,12,many
TGTGCCAGCAGCGTAGAGGGGAACTCTGGAAACACCATATATTTT,CASSVEGNSGNTIYF,TRBV9,-,TRBJ1-3,15,-
TGTGCCAGCAGCCCCGTTTCCTACCAAGAGACCCAGTACTTC,CASSPVSYQETQYF,TRBV9,-,TRBJ2-5,14,-
TGTGCCAGCAAAGTACCCTCCTACAATGAGCAGTTCTTC,CASKVPSYNEQFF,TRBV28,-,TRBJ2-1,13,few
TGTGCCACTAAGACAGGGGTTAGCAATCAGCCCCAGCATTTT,CATKTGVSNQPQHF,TRBV27,TRBD1,TRBJ1-5,14,few
TGTGCCAGCAGCTTTGTTACGGGACAGACCTATGGCTACACCTTC,CASSFVTGQTYGYTF,TRBV7-2,TRBD1,TRBJ1-2,15,-
TGTGCCAGCAGCCCCGGACAGGATACGCAGTATTTT,CASSPGQDTQYF,TRBV3-1,-,TRBJ2-3,12,-
TGTGCCAGCAGCCAAAAGGGTTTCTGGGGCACAGATACGCAGTATTTT,CASSQKGFWGTDTQYF,TRBV28,-,TRBJ2-3,16,few
TGTGCCAGCAGCGTAGTGGGCGGACTGTCTGGAAACACCATATATTTT,CASSVVGGLSGNTIYF,TRBV9,-,TRBJ1-3,16,-
TGTGCCAGCAGTCACACGACAGGGAGCTATGGCTACACCTTC,CASSHTTGSYGYTF,TRBV28,TRBD1,TRBJ1-2,14,-
TGCGCCAGCAGCTGGACACAGGGAGGCACTGAAGCTTTCTTT,CASSWTQGGTEAFF,TRBV5-1,-,TRBJ1-1,14,-
TGTGCCAGCTCACCAAGGGACGGAAACAATCAGCCCCAGCATTTT,CASSPRDGNNQPQHF,TRBV18,-,TRBJ1-5,15,-
TGCGCCAGCAGCTTGGCCCCGGGATCAACTAATGAAAAACTGTTTTTT,CASSLAPGSTNEKLFF,TRBV5-1,-,TRBJ1-4,16,few
TGTGCCAGCAGCCCCGGACAGGGGGCTTCACCCCTCCACTTT,CASSPGQGASPLHF,TRBV5-4,TRBD1,TRBJ1-6,14,-
TGTGCCAGCAGCTTTGCAGGGAACACCGGGGAGCTGTTTTTT,CASSFAGNTGELFF,TRBV7-8,-,TRBJ2-2,14,-
TGTGCCAGCAGCTTGACGTGGGCTCTGAACACTGAAGCTTTCTTT,CASSLTWALNTEAFF,TRBV5-5,-,TRBJ1-1,15,few
TGTGCCAGCAGCTCACAGGAGCTCCACTCCTACGAGCAGTACTTC,CASSSQELHSYEQYF,TRBV7-9,-,TRBJ2-7,15,many
TGTGCCAGCAGTGAATCAGGTTGGGGCCGGACCTACGAGCAGTACTTC,CASSESGWGRTYEQYF,TRBV25-1,-,TRBJ2-7,16,many
TGTGCCAGCAGCACCAGCCGGGACAGTTGGTTTCAGCAGTACTTC,CASSTSRDSWFQQYF,TRBV7-9,TRBD1,TRBJ2-7,15,medium-sized
TGTGCCAGCGGCAACAGGGTGGCTGAAGCTTTCTTT,CASGNRVAEAFF,TRBV6-4,-,TRBJ1-1,12,-
TGTGCCAGCAGCTTAGAAGGGGCAGAGGCGGGGGGTGTGTACAATGAGCAGTTCTTC,CASSLEGAEAGGVYNEQFF,TRBV11-2,TRBD2,TRBJ2-1,19,-
TGCGCCAGCAGCTTGTCCCAGCGGGAGTCTACCGCGAACACCGGGGAGCTGTTTTTT,CASSLSQRESTANTGELFF,TRBV5-1,TRBD2,TRBJ2-2,19,few
TGTGCTAGTGGTTTGATCTTGAAGGGCAGGGCAGACACCGGGGAGCTGTTTTTT,CASGLILKGRADTGELFF,TRBV12-5,-,TRBJ2-2,18,-
TGTGCCAGCAGTTACTCGGAACCACCAACCTACAATGAGCAGTTCTTC,CASSYSEPPTYNEQFF,TRBV6-5,-,TRBJ2-1,16,-
TGCAGCGTTGGAGACATTTTCTTT,CSVGDIFF,TRBV29-1,-,TRBJ1-1,8,many
TGCGCCAGCAGCCAAGAAGTCCTAACTGAAGCTTTCTTT,CASSQEVLTEAFF,TRBV4-1,-,TRBJ1-1,13,-
TGCAGCGACACGACAGGGAACACTGAAGCTTTCTTT,CSDTTGNTEAFF,TRBV29-1,-,TRBJ1-1,12,many
TGTGCCAGCAGCGACCTTAGACAGGTTGCAACTAATGAAAAACTGTTTTTT,CASSDLRQVATNEKLFF,TRBV2,-,TRBJ1-4,17,few
TGTGCCAGCAGTTACTTCAGGGGGGCCGGGGAGCAGTTCTTC,CASSYFRGAGEQFF,TRBV6-5,-,TRBJ2-1,14,few
TGTGCCAGCAGCCCCGGCTTAGGGGGTCAAGAGACCCAGTACTTC,CASSPGLGGQETQYF,TRBV9,-,TRBJ2-5,15,-